These T cell receptor beta chains were read from a single sample in a study of shared clonotypes between healthy human individuals. Sequenced by immunoSEQ multiplex PCR; TCRdb stores in-frame clones only, minus some. Found here are 2,500,000 or so clones, 80% to 95% of them singletons; the top ten hold 0.36%. The sample was naive CD4+ T cells from PBMCs. The receptors here all came from a man younger than 35 in good health. Some clones in this sample may be carry-over from other donors' samples. CDR3s include the opening cysteine and the closing phenylalanine or tryptophan. A D gene is named only where the DNA matches it firmly. Not every row has a clone size; where given, it reads once, few, many or a size class.

TRBJ2-1,.,TRBV7-2,TRBD2,CASSFMTSGNNEQFF,TGTGCCAGCAGCTTCATGACTAGCGGGAACAATGAGCAGTTCTTC
TRBJ1-6,.,TRBV4-2,TRBD1,CASSQDLMSGTVNSPLHF,TGTGCCAGCAGCCAAGATTTGATGTCTGGGACAGTAAATTCACCCCTCCACTTT
TRBJ1-2,.,TRBV19,.,CASSAIGAYGYTF,TGTGCCAGTAGTGCCATAGGTGCTTATGGCTACACCTTC
TRBJ2-5,.,TRBV10-3,TRBD2,CAISEGLVETQYF,TGTGCCATCAGTGAGGGACTAGTAGAGACCCAGTACTTC
TRBJ2-5,.,TRBV2,TRBD2,CASSERLAGGAETQYF,TGTGCCAGCAGTGAACGATTAGCGGGAGGGGCGGAGACCCAGTACTTC
TRBJ2-2,.,TRBV9,TRBD2,CASSVSGLAGVAGELFF,TGTGCCAGCAGCGTATCCGGACTAGCGGGAGTAGCCGGGGAGCTGTTTTTT
TRBJ2-7,few,TRBV6-1,TRBD1,CASSLLDRVTYEQYF,TGTGCCAGCAGTCTATTGGACAGGGTTACCTACGAGCAGTACTTC
TRBJ1-2,few,TRBV9,.,CASSVDSYGYTF,TGTGCCAGCAGCGTGGACAGCTATGGCTACACCTTC
TRBJ1-2,.,TRBV2,.,CASREVNYGYTF,TGTGCCAGCAGGGAGGTTAACTATGGCTACACCTTC
TRBJ2-1,.,TRBV18,TRBD2,CASSSGLAGDNEQFF,TGTGCCAGCTCGTCGGGACTAGCGGGAGACAATGAGCAGTTCTTC
TRBJ2-3,.,TRBV5-1,TRBD2,CASSLVLSSSGDTQYF,TGCGCCAGCAGCTTGGTACTTTCGTCTAGCGGAGATACGCAGTATTTT
TRBJ2-2,.,TRBV6-4,.,CASSHNTGELFF,TGTGCCAGCAGTCATAACACCGGGGAGCTGTTTTTT
TRBJ1-2,once,TRBV4-3,.,CASSQEWVGGASQGYTF,TGCGCCAGCAGCCAAGAATGGGTCGGGGGGGCGAGCCAGGGCTACACCTTC
TRBJ2-7,.,TRBV7-3,.,CASSLTGQYEQYF,TGTGCCAGCAGCTTAACCGGACAGTACGAGCAGTACTTC
TRBJ2-7,.,TRBV7-2,TRBD2,CASSLIAGGPREQYF,TGTGCCAGCAGCTTAATAGCGGGAGGGCCTAGGGAGCAGTACTTC
TRBJ1-6,.,TRBV4-3,.,CASSQAFRNSPLHF,TGCGCCAGCAGCCAAGCCTTCAGGAATTCACCCCTCCACTTT
TRBJ1-3,.,TRBV14,.,CASSQGTSSGNTIYF,TGTGCCAGCAGCCAAGGGACAAGCTCTGGAAACACCATATATTTT
TRBJ2-7,.,TRBV5-1,TRBD2,CASSPRTSGTYEQYF,TGCGCCAGCAGCCCTCGGACTAGCGGGACCTACGAGCAGTACTTC
TRBJ2-5,.,TRBV14,.,CASSQDRDAGSFQETQYF,TGTGCCAGCAGCCAAGATCGAGACGCGGGCTCTTTCCAAGAGACCCAGTACTTC
TRBJ2-1,.,TRBV28,.,CASSLGTSLNEQFF,TGTGCCAGCAGTTTGGGAACTAGCTTGAATGAGCAGTTCTTC
TRBJ2-2,.,TRBV7-6,TRBD2,CASSLRAGGNSNTGELFF,TGTGCCAGCAGCTTAAGAGCGGGAGGCAACTCGAACACCGGGGAGCTGTTTTTT
TRBJ2-7,.,TRBV27,.,CASSKAQIWGEQYF,TGTGCCAGCAGTAAGGCTCAAATATGGGGCGAGCAGTACTTC
TRBJ2-5,.,TRBV6-1,TRBD2,CASHIAGGREQYF,TGTGCCAGCCACATAGCGGGAGGGCGGGAGCAGTACTTC
TRBJ1-1,.,TRBV5-4,TRBD1,CASSFPGQGRTEAFF,TGTGCCAGCAGCTTCCCGGGACAGGGGCGCACTGAAGCTTTCTTT
TRBJ2-7,.,TRBV5-1,TRBD2,CASSLGLAGAGPYEQYF,TGCGCCAGCAGCCTCGGACTAGCGGGAGCCGGACCCTACGAGCAGTACTTC
TRBJ1-2,few,TRBV5-4,.,CASSLKGVDGYTF,TGTGCCAGCAGCTTAAAGGGAGTGGATGGCTACACCTTC
TRBJ2-5,.,TRBV28,.,CASSLRTWTKETQYF,TGTGCCAGCAGCTTGAGAACGTGGACGAAAGAGACCCAGTACTTC
TRBJ1-1,.,TRBV25-1,.,CATRKGAGVTEAFF,TGTGCCACCAGAAAAGGAGCCGGGGTCACTGAAGCTTTCTTT
TRBJ2-3,.,TRBV6-5,TRBD1,CASSSRDRQSTDTQYF,TGTGCCAGCAGTTCCCGGGACAGGCAGAGCACAGATACGCAGTATTTT
TRBJ2-3,.,TRBV11-3,.,CASSRNPRTDTQYF,TGTGCCAGCAGCCGCAACCCCCGGACAGATACGCAGTATTTT
TRBJ2-1,.,TRBV7-2,.,CASSFSGTPNGANEQFF,TGTGCCAGCAGCTTCTCCGGGACGCCTAATGGGGCTAATGAGCAGTTCTTC
TRBJ1-2,.,TRBV6-1,.,CASSEAVRNYGYTF,TGTGCCAGCAGTGAAGCGGTCAGAAACTATGGCTACACCTTC
TRBJ1-1,.,TRBV19,.,CASMRGWNTEAFF,TGTGCCAGTATGCGGGGATGGAACACTGAAGCTTTCTTT
TRBJ2-7,once,TRBV4-1,.,CASSQGPAETYEQYF,TGCGCCAGCAGCCAAGGTCCCGCTGAAACCTACGAGCAGTACTTC
TRBJ1-3,.,TRBV28,.,CASRTQGSGNTIYF,TGTGCCAGCCGCACTCAGGGCTCTGGAAACACCATATATTTT
TRBJ2-7,.,TRBV5-4,.,CASSAVGGGKQYF,TGTGCCAGCAGCGCGGTGGGAGGGGGAAAGCAGTACTTC
TRBJ2-2,.,TRBV2,.,CASTGAGELFF,TGTGCCAGCACCGGGGCCGGGGAGCTGTTTTTT
TRBJ1-2,.,TRBV27,.,CASSSGPNYGYTF,TGTGCCAGCAGTTCAGGGCCCAACTATGGCTACACCTTC
TRBJ2-5,.,TRBV5-1,TRBD2,CASSLTLAGGETQYF,TGCGCCAGCAGCTTGACACTAGCGGGAGGAGAGACCCAGTACTTC
TRBJ2-3,.,TRBV21-1,.,CASSFPAVGNTQYF,TGTGCCAGCAGCTTCCCGGCAGTAGGGAATACGCAGTATTTT
TRBJ2-7,.,TRBV13,TRBD1,CASSLSGQGLGQYF,TGTGCCAGCAGCTTATCGGGACAGGGCCTCGGGCAGTACTTC
TRBJ2-7,.,TRBV7-9,TRBD2,CASSIAGGVGEQYF,TGTGCCAGCAGCATAGCGGGGGGAGTCGGCGAGCAGTACTTC
TRBJ1-5,.,TRBV28,.,CASLRVRGNQPQHF,TGTGCCAGCTTGAGGGTACGAGGCAATCAGCCCCAGCATTTT
TRBJ1-3,.,TRBV11-2,.,CASSTGSGNTIYF,TGTGCCAGCAGCACAGGGTCCGGAAACACCATATATTTT